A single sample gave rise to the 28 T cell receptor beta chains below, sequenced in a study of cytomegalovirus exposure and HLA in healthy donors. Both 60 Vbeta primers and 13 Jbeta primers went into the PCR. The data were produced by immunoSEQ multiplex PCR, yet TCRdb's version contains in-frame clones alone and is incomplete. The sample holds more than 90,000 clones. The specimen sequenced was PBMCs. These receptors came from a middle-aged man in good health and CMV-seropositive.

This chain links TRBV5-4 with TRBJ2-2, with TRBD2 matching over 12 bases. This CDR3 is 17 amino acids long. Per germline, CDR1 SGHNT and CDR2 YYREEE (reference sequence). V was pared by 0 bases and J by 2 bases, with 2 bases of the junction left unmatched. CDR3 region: CASSLGTSGANTGELFF. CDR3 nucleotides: TGTGCCAGCAGCTTGGGGACTAGCGGGGCCAACACCGGGGAGCTGTTTTTT.

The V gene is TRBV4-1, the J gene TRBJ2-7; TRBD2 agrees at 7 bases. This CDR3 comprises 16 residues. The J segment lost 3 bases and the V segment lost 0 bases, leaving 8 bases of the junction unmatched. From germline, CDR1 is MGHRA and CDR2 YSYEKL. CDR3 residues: CASSQDGTGRHYEQYF. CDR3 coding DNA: TGCGCCAGCAGCCAAGATGGCACCGGGAGGCACTACGAGCAGTACTTC.

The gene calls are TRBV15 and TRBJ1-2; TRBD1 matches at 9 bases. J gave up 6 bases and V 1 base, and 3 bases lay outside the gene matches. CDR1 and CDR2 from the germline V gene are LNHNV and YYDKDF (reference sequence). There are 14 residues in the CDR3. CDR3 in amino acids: CATSRGRTGDGYTF. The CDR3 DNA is TGTGCCACCAGCAGAGGCCGGACAGGGGATGGCTACACCTTC.

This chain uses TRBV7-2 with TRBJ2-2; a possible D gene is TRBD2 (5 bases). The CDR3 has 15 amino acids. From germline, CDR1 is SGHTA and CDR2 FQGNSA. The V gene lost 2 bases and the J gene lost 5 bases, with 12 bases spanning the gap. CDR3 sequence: CASSLWAGGTGELFF. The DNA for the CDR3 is TGTGCCAGCAGCTTATGGGCAGGCGGGACCGGGGAGCTGTTTTTT.

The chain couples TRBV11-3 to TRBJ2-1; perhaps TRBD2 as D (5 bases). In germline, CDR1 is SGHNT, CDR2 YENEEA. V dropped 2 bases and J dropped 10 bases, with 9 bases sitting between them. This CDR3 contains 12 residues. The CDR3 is CASSLRDSEQFF. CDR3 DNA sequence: TGTGCCAGCAGCTTACGGGATTCCGAGCAGTTCTTC.

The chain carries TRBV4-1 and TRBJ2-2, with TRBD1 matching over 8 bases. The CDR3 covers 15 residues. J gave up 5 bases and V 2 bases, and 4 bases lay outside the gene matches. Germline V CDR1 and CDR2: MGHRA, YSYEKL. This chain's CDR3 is CASSQIRQGTGELFF. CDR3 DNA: TGCGCCAGCAGCCAAATTCGACAGGGGACCGGGGAGCTGTTTTTT.

The CDR3 protein is CASSSKTENTEAFF. CDR3 in DNA: TGTGCCAGCTCATCAAAAACAGAAAACACTGAAGCTTTCTTT. The rearrangement uses TRBV18 and TRBJ1-1; D is undetermined. The V end lost 5 bases, the J end lost 2 bases, and 12 bases lay between the germline ends. CDR3 size: 14 residues. Germline V CDR1 and CDR2: KGHSH, LQKENI.

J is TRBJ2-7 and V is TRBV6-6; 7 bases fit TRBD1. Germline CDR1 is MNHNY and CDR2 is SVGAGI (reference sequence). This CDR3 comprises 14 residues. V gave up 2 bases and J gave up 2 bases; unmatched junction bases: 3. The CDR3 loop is CASSYLGQAYEQYF. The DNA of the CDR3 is TGTGCCAGCAGTTACCTCGGACAGGCCTACGAGCAGTACTTC.

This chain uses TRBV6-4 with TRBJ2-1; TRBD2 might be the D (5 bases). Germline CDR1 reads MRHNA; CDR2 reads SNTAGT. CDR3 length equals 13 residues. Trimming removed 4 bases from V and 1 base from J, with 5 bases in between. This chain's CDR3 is CASSAGSYNEQFF. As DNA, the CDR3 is TGTGCCAGCAGTGCGGGATCCTACAATGAGCAGTTCTTC.

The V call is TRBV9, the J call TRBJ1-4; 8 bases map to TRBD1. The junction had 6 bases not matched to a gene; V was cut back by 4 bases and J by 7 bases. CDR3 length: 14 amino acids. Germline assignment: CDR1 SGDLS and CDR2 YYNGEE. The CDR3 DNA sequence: TGTGCCAGCAGCCAACAGGGGGTGGGTGAAAAACTGTTTTTT. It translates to CASSQQGVGEKLFF.

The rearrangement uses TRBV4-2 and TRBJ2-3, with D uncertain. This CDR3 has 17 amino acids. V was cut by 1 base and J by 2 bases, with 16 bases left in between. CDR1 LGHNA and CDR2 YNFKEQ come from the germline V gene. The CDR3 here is CASSQGASVLLTDTQYF. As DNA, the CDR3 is TGTGCCAGCAGCCAAGGAGCCTCCGTCCTCCTCACAGATACGCAGTATTTT.

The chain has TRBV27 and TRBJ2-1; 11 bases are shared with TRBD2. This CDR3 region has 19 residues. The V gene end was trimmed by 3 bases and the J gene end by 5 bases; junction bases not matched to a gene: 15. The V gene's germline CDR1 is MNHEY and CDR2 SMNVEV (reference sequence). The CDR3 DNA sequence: TGTGCCAGCAGTTTCTTTCTTTTGGAGGGGACTAGCGGACACAATGAGCAGTTCTTC. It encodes CASSFFLLEGTSGHNEQFF.

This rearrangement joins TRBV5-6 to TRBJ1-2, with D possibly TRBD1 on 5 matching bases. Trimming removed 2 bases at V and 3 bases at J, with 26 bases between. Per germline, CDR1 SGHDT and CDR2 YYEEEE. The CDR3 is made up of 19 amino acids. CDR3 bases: TGTGCCAGCAGCTTCACCGGGTCGCGGGGCGGATTAGTTGACTATGGCTACACCTTC. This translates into CASSFTGSRGGLVDYGYTF.

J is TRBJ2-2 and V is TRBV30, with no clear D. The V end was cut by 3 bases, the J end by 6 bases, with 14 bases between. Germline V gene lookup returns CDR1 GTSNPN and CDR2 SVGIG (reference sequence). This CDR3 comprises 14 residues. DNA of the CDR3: TGTGCCTGGAGCAAGAGAACGGTCGCCGGGGAGCTGTTTTTT. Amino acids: CAWSKRTVAGELFF.

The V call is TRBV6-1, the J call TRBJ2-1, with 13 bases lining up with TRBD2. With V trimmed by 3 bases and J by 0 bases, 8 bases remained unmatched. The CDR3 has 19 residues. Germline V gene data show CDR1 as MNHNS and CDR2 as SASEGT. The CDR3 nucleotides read TGTGCCAGCAGTGAGAGGACTAGCGGGGGACCTTCCTCCTACAATGAGCAGTTCTTC. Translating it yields CASSERTSGGPSSYNEQFF.

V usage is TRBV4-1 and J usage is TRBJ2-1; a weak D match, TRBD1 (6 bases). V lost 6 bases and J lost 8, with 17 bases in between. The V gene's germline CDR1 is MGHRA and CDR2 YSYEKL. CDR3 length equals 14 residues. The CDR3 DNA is TGCGCCAGCAGATTGCCGGGGCAGGGGCATGAGCAGTTCTTC. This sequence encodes CASRLPGQGHEQFF.

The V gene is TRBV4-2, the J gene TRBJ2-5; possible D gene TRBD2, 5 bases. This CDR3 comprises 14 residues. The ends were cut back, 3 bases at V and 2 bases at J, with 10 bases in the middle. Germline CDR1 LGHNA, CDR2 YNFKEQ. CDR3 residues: CASSHSGEQETQYF. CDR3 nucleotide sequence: TGTGCCAGCAGCCACTCCGGGGAGCAAGAGACCCAGTACTTC.

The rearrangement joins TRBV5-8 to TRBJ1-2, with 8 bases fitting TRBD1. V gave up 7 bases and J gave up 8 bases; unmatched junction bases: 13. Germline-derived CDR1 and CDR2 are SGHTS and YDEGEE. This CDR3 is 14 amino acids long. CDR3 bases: TGTGCCAGCGACAGGGGAGGATCAGGAGGCGGCTACACCTTC. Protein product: CASDRGGSGGGYTF. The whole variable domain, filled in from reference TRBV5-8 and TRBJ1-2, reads EAGVTQSPTHLIKTRGQQATLRCSPISGHTSVYWYQQALGLGLQFLLWYDEGEERNRGNFPPRFSGRQFPNYSSELNVNALELEDSALYLCASDRGGSGGGYTFGSGTRLTVV.

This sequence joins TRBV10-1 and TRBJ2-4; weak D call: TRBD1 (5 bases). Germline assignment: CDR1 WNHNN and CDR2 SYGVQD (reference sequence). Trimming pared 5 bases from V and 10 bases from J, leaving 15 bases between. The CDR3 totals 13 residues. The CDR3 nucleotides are TGCGCCAGCAGTTTTCGCAGGGTGGATATTCAGTACTTC. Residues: CASSFRRVDIQYF.

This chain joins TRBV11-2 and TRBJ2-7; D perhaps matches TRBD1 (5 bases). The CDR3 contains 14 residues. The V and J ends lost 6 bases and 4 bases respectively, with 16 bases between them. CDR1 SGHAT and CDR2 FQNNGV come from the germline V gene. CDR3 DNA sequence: TGTGCCAGCAGGTCAGGGCTGGGTCGGTACGAGCAGTACTTC. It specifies CASRSGLGRYEQYF.

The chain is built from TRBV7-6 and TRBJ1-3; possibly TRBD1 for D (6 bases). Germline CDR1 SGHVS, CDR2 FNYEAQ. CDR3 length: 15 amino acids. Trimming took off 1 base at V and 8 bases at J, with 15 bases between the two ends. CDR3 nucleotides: TGTGCCAGCAGCTTAGGGGGGCGCGAGTGGGACACCATATATTTT. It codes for CASSLGGREWDTIYF. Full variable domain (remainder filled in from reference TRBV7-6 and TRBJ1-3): GAGVSQSPRYKVTKRGQDVALRCDPISGHVSLYWYRQALGQGPEFLTYFNYEAQQDKSGLPNDRFSAERPEGSISTLTIQRTEQRDSAMYRCASSLGGREWDTIYFGEGSWLTVV.

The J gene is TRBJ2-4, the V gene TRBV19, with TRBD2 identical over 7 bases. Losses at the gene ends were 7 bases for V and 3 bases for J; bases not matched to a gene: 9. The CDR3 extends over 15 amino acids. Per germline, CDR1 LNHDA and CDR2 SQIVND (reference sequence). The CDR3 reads CASTSRREGKNIQYF. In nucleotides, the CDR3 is TGTGCCAGTACAAGTAGGAGGGAGGGCAAAAACATTCAGTACTTC.

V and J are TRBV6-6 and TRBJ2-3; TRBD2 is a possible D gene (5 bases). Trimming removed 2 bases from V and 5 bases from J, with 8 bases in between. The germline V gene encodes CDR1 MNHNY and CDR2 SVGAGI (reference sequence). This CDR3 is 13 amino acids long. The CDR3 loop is CASSYGEQDTQYF. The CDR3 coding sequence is TGTGCCAGCAGTTACGGGGAGCAAGATACGCAGTATTTT.

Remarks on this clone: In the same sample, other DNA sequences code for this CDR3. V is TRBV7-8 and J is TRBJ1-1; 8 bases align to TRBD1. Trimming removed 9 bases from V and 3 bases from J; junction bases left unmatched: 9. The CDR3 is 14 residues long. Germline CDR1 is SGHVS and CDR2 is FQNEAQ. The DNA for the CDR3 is TGTGCCAGTAGCCTCCCAGGGGGCGACACTGAAGCTTTCTTT. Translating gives CASSLPGGDTEAFF.

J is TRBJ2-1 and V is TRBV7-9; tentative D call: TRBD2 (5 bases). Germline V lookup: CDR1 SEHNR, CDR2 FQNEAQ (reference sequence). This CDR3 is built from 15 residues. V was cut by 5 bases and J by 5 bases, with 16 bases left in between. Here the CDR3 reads CASSVRLSPNNEQFF. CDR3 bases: TGTGCCAGCAGCGTTCGACTATCTCCGAACAATGAGCAGTTCTTC.

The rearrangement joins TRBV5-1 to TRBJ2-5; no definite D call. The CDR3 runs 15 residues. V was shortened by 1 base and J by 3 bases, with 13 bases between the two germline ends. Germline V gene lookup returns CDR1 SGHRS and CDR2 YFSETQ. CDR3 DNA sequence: TGCGCCAGCAGCTTGTTGGCCACAGAAAAAGAGACCCAGTACTTC. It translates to CASSLLATEKETQYF.

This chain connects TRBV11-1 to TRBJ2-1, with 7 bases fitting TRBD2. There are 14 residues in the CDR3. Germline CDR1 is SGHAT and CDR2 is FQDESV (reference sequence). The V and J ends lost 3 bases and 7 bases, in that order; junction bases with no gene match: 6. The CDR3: CASSFWEGKNEQFF. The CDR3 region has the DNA TGTGCCAGCAGCTTTTGGGAGGGCAAGAATGAGCAGTTCTTC.

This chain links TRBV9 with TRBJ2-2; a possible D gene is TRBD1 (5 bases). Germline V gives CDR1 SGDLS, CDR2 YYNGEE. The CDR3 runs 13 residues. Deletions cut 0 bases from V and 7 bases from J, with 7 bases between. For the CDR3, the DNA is TGTGCCAGCAGCGTAGCTCAGGGCGGGGAGCTGTTTTTT. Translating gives CASSVAQGGELFF.